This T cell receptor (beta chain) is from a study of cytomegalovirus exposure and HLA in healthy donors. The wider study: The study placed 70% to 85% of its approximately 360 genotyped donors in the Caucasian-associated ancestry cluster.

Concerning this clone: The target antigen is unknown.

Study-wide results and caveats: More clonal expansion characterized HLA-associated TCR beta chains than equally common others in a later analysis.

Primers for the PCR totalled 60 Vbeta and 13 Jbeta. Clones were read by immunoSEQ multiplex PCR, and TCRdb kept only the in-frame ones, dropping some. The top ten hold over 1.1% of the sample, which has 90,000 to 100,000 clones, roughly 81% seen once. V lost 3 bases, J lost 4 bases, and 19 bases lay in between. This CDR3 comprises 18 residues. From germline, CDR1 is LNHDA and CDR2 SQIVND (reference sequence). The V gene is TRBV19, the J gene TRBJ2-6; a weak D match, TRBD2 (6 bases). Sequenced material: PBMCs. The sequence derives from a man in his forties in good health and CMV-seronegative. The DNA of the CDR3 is TGTGCCAGTAGTATTAAAGGCCAGGGCGGGGAGGGGGCCAACGTCCTGACTTTC. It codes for CASSIKGQGGEGANVLTF.